A selection of T cell receptor beta chains follows, all from one sample in a study of blood T cell repertoires in COVID-19. The method was immunoSEQ multiplex PCR; TCRdb's version includes in-frame clones alone and lacks a portion of them. Of about 280,000 clones in the sample, approximately 89% are singletons; the top ten hold roughly 1.8%. The sequenced sample consisted of PBMCs or T cells enriched from blood (not recorded which). The source is a woman aged 55-70 years who had recovered from COVID-19. The conserved cysteine and the conserved F or W are not part of the CDR3 here. Fields, in order: J gene, clone size, V gene, D gene, CDR3 protein. The D gene is left open where the match is weak. Clone size is given for some rows only: seen once, a few or many times, or a class if the clone is expanded.

TRBJ1-3	few	TRBV27	TRBD1	ASSHQGAQGNTIY
TRBJ1-4	-	TRBV5-1	TRBD1	ASSLEGQGNEKLF
TRBJ2-7	once	TRBV28	TRBD1	ASSKPGTGVYEQY
TRBJ2-3	-	TRBV5-4	-	ACTRAGWSDTQY
TRBJ1-4	-	TRBV6-5	TRBD1	ASSPPGQSNEKLF
TRBJ2-1	-	TRBV5-1	TRBD2	ASRGLAGYNEQF
TRBJ2-7	-	TRBV5-1	-	ASSLGPRQLDYEQY
TRBJ2-2	-	TRBV6-5	TRBD1	AGQVSTGELF
TRBJ1-1	-	TRBV28	-	ASSSWGGTEAF
TRBJ2-2	-	TRBV9	-	ASSVTIGELF
TRBJ2-1	-	TRBV19	TRBD2	ASNAGGYNEQF
TRBJ2-3	-	TRBV7-6	TRBD2	ASSPVSGMLADTQY
TRBJ1-1	few	TRBV14	-	ASSHLSGLGAF
TRBJ2-1	few	TRBV9	TRBD2	ASSVVSGLAGANEQF
TRBJ2-2	few	TRBV6-5	-	ASSRGIGELF
TRBJ2-2	-	TRBV6-5	TRBD2	ASRRAGEGPGELF
TRBJ2-2	-	TRBV28	-	ASTPTGLNTGELF
TRBJ1-2	-	TRBV2	-	ASSETFTGLRGYT
TRBJ2-2	-	TRBV19	TRBD2	ASNQRGGELF
TRBJ1-5	-	TRBV27	-	ASSRAGGLNKNQPQH
TRBJ2-1	-	TRBV7-6	-	ASSSPTSDNEQF
TRBJ1-6	-	TRBV12-3/TRBV12-4	-	ASSFVGGPLH
TRBJ2-3	-	TRBV5-1	TRBD1	ASRPTGVGTDTQY
TRBJ2-1	-	TRBV13	-	ASSPPPWGGGHEQF
TRBJ2-1	once	TRBV5-1	TRBD2	ASSPGLAGYNEQF
TRBJ2-3	-	TRBV3-1/TRBV3-2	-	ASSRPQGAATDTQY
TRBJ2-1	-	TRBV19	TRBD2	ASHSGGAGEQF
TRBJ2-5	-	TRBV30	TRBD2	AWSPMGEGKKY
TRBJ2-1	-	TRBV5-8	TRBD1	ASSLTWTGLNNEQF
TRBJ2-4	-	TRBV14	TRBD2	ASSQVSGLAAAKNIQY
TRBJ2-7	-	TRBV15	TRBD2	ATSGGLASYEQY
TRBJ2-1	-	TRBV25-1	TRBD2	ASSEWSSGNNEQF
TRBJ1-2	-	TRBV28	TRBD1	ASSFADRGLGYT
TRBJ1-1	few	TRBV27	TRBD1	ASRIDRGVNTEAF
TRBJ1-2	once	TRBV21-1	-	ASSKAGTGQTDNYGYT
TRBJ1-2	-	TRBV29-1	TRBD1	SVDQDRDGYT
TRBJ2-4	once	TRBV3-1/TRBV3-2	TRBD2	ASSPSASGRGGYVQY
TRBJ2-1	-	TRBV6-5	TRBD1	ASRRQGGGYNEQF
TRBJ2-3	-	TRBV5-1	-	ASSSHSTDTQY
TRBJ2-2	-	TRBV29-1	TRBD1	SVEEQGPTGELF
TRBJ2-1	-	TRBV6-5	-	AAGESVASYNEQF
TRBJ2-2	-	TRBV2	-	ASSEEQGWGELF
TRBJ1-2	-	TRBV2	TRBD1	ASTRTGGTYGYT
TRBJ2-1	-	TRBV7-7	-	ASSPGLLNEQF
TRBJ2-2	-	TRBV5-1	TRBD1	ASSGRTGLDTGELF
TRBJ2-1	-	TRBV2	-	ASRVGYSYNEQF
TRBJ2-7	-	TRBV4-2	TRBD2	ASSQAASGSYEQY
TRBJ2-7	-	TRBV7-9	TRBD1	ASSRSGGSYEQY
TRBJ2-7	-	TRBV2	-	ASSVWQGIPPGQY
TRBJ2-2	-	TRBV5-1	TRBD2	ASSAIAGRTGELF
TRBJ2-1	-	TRBV10-3	TRBD2	AISDLREHEQF
TRBJ2-3	-	TRBV9	TRBD2	ASSALAGPTDTQY
TRBJ1-2	once	TRBV6-5	TRBD1	ASSPGTVTGYT
TRBJ2-5	-	TRBV4-1	-	ASSQAWGGGETQY
TRBJ1-3	-	TRBV30	-	AWSSPQGGNYGNTIY
TRBJ1-1	-	TRBV29-1	-	SGGRDLGTEAF
TRBJ2-2	-	TRBV5-4	TRBD1	ASSHRTGNTGELF
TRBJ1-4	-	TRBV28	-	ASSFLGASEKLF
TRBJ2-3	-	TRBV19	-	ASRPYRTDTQY